This is a list of T cell receptor beta chains from one sample in a study of blood T cell repertoires in COVID-19. Measured with immunoSEQ multiplex PCR; TCRdb has only the in-frame clones, and not every one. The sample holds around 93,000 clones, about four fifths seen once. Source material: peripheral blood. These receptors were taken from a man older than 75 with acute or convalescent COVID-19. Each CDR3 is given without its conserved first and last residue.

cdr3_aa,j_call,v_call
ASSNLLAGPGGATQY,TRBJ2-5,TRBV6-2/TRBV6-3
ASNSLYGYT,TRBJ1-2,TRBV6-5
ASSPGTGRNTIY,TRBJ1-3,TRBV14
ASSQDLAGDMETQY,TRBJ2-5,TRBV4-3
ASSENRAGTEAF,TRBJ1-1,TRBV25-1
ASSPGLSIAKNIQY,TRBJ2-4,TRBV4-3
ASSRVGTEAF,TRBJ1-1,TRBV28
ASSSGSPETQY,TRBJ2-5,TRBV9
ASSSTIIRGDTQY,TRBJ2-3,TRBV5-1
ASSLAQWAGGEQY,TRBJ2-7,TRBV7-6
ASSIRPGGANTGELF,TRBJ2-2,TRBV19
ASSLAGGLSGELF,TRBJ2-2,TRBV3-1/TRBV3-2
ASNGGLNNEQF,TRBJ2-1,TRBV5-4
ASSIEVRGGGYT,TRBJ1-2,TRBV19
ASSDSWNTEAF,TRBJ1-1,TRBV18
ASSSERESNNEQF,TRBJ2-1,TRBV19
SASPSTSPPLH,TRBJ1-6,TRBV20-1
ASLPGQGYAYTPSNYGYT,TRBJ1-2,TRBV5-1
ASSRLAGTGGYEQY,TRBJ2-7,TRBV27
ASSQGLKETQY,TRBJ2-5,TRBV18
ASSHQTSGSYNEQF,TRBJ2-1,TRBV3-1/TRBV3-2
ASSLDRQETQY,TRBJ2-5,TRBV11-2
ASSLSSGSQTNEQF,TRBJ2-1,TRBV11-2
ASSRTPQGNTGELF,TRBJ2-2,TRBV18
ASTLSPQVSGYNEQF,TRBJ2-1,TRBV7-6
ASSLGAGVTDTQY,TRBJ2-3,TRBV5-5
AWTGIGEKLF,TRBJ1-4,TRBV30
ASTNPRGKLF,TRBJ1-4,TRBV28
ASRRDITYEQY,TRBJ2-7,TRBV12-3/TRBV12-4
AIGQGGTGELF,TRBJ2-2,TRBV10-3
ASSYSTQGRRGYT,TRBJ1-2,TRBV6-5
ASSIRTGNYNSPLH,TRBJ1-6,TRBV19
ASSSGQPQH,TRBJ1-5,TRBV19
ASSVSVGGSEAF,TRBJ1-1,TRBV2
ASSQGVNNEQF,TRBJ2-1,TRBV5-1
ASSLGTVNQPQH,TRBJ1-5,TRBV7-9
ATSRDRGVTGELF,TRBJ2-2,TRBV15
ASSPEDLGPEQY,TRBJ2-7,TRBV18
ASKHVCPGPNQPQH,TRBJ1-5,TRBV21-1
ASSVGGGVIDEQY,TRBJ2-7,TRBV9
ASSTREQGAQY,TRBJ2-3,TRBV18
ASSLGQRLNIQY,TRBJ2-4,TRBV7-2
ASSKAPPRTVSYEQY,TRBJ2-7,TRBV21-1
ARSLGRNYGYT,TRBJ1-2,TRBV5-3
ASSIVGGARSYEQY,TRBJ2-7,TRBV19
ASSSGTISNQPQH,TRBJ1-5,TRBV28
ASSPGLLGYT,TRBJ1-2,TRBV7-9
ASSSRPGQGTEAF,TRBJ1-1,TRBV7-2
ASSTPGAGELF,TRBJ2-2,TRBV5-4
ASSQGAGSGSPLH,TRBJ1-6,TRBV3-1/TRBV3-2